The entry that follows covers one T cell receptor beta chain sequence. This record comes from a study of OX40 agonist ivuxolimab in advanced cancers. This table comes from immunoSEQ multiplex PCR, and its TCRdb copy is limited to in-frame clones, with some not included. The sample yields approximately 65,000 clones, roughly 89% seen once. The CDR3 sequence is 14 residues long. Deletions cut 1 base from V and 7 bases from J, with 16 bases between. CDR1 is GTSNPN and CDR2 is SVGIG in the germline V gene (reference sequence). The chain is built from TRBV30 and TRBJ1-1; D unclear. The sequenced sample was CD4+ or CD8+ T cells sorted from blood, obtained in a trial of the OX40 agonist ivuxolimab. This clonotype was sampled from an adult with an advanced solid tumor such as melanoma, head and neck, liver or kidney cancer. CDR3 loop: CAWSAPGSLNEAFF. CDR3 bases: TGTGCCTGGAGTGCACCGGGAAGTTTGAATGAAGCTTTCTTT.